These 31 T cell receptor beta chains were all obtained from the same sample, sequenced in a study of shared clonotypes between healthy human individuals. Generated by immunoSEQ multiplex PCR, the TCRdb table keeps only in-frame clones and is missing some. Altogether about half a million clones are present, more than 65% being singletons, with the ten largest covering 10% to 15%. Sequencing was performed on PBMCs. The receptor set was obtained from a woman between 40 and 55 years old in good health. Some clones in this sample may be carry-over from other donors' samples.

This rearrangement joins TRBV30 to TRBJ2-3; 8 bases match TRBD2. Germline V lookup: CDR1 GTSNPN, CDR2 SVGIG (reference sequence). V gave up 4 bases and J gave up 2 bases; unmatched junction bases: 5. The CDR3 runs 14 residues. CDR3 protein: CAWKREYDTDTQYF. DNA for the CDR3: TGTGCCTGGAAGCGGGAGTATGACACAGATACGCAGTATTTT.

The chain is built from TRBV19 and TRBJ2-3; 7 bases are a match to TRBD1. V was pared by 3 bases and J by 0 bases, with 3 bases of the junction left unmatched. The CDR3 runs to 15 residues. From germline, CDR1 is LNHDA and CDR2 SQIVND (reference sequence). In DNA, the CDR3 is TGTGCCAGTAGTATTGGGACAGTTAGCACAGATACGCAGTATTTT. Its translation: CASSIGTVSTDTQYF.

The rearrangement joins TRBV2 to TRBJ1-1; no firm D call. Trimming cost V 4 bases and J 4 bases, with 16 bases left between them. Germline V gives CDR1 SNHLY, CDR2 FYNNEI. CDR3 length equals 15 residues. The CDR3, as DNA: TGTGCCAGCAGTGTTACGGCTGTGGGCGGCACTGAAGCTTTCTTT. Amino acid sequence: CASSVTAVGGTEAFF.

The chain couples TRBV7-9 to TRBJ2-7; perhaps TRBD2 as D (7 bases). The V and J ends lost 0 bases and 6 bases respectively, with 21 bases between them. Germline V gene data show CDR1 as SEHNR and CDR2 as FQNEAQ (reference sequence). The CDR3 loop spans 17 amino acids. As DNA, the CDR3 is TGTGCCAGCAGCTTAGCAAGGGGGGGCCTTCTCGCCCTCGAGCAGTACTTC. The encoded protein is CASSLARGGLLALEQYF.

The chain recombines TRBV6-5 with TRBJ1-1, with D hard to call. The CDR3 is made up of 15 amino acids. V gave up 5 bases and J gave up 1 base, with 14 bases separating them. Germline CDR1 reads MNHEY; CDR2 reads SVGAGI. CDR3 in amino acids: CASSPGSRPNTEAFF. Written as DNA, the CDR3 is TGTGCCAGCAGTCCGGGGAGTCGGCCGAACACTGAAGCTTTCTTT.

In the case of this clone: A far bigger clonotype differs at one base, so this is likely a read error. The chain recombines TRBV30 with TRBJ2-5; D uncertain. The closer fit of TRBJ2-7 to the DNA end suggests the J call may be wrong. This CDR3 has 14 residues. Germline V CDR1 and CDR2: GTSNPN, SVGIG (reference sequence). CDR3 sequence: CAWRGPPVGREQYF. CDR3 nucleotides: TGTGCCTGGAGGGGTCCTCCAGTGGGCCGCGAGCAGTACTTC.

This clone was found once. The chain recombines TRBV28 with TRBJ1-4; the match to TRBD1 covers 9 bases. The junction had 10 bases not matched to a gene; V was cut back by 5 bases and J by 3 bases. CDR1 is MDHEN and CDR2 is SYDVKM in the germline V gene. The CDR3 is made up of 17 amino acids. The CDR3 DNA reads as TGTGCCAGCAGTGATCGGACAGGGGTTGGAGCTAATGAAAAACTGTTTTTT. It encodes CASSDRTGVGANEKLFF.

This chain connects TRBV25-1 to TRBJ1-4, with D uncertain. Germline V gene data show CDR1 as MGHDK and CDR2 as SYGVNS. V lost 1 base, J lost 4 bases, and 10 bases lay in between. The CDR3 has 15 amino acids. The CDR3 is CASSEFAAGNEKLFF. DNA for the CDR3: TGTGCCAGCAGTGAATTTGCCGCTGGTAATGAAAAACTGTTTTTT.

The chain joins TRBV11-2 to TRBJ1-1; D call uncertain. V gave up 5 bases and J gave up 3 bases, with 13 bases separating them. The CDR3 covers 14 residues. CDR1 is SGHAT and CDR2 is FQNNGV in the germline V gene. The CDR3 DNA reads TGTGCCAGCAGCAATATCGTGGTTGACACTGAAGCTTTCTTT. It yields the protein CASSNIVVDTEAFF.

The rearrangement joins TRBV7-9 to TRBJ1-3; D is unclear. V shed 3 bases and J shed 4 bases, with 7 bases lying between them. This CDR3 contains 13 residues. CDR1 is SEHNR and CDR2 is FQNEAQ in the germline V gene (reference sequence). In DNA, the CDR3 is TGTGCCAGCAGCTTTGCGGGGGGAAACACCATATATTTT. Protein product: CASSFAGGNTIYF.

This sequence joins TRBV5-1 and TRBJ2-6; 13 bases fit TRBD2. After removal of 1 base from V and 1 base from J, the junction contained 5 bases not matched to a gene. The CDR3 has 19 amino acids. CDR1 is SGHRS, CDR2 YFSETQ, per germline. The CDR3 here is CASSLTSGRASSGANVLTF. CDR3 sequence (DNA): TGCGCCAGCAGCTTGACTAGCGGGAGGGCCTCGTCTGGGGCCAACGTCCTGACTTTC.

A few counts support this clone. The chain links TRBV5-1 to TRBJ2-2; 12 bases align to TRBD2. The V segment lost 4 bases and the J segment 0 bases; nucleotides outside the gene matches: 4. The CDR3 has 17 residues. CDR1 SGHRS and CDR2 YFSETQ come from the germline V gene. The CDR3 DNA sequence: TGCGCCAGCAGCGGGGGACTAGCGGGCCCGAACACCGGGGAGCTGTTTTTT. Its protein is CASSGGLAGPNTGELFF.

The CDR3 reads CASRPWLAGEQYF. Written as DNA, the CDR3 is TGTGCCAGCAGGCCGTGGCTAGCAGGCGAGCAGTACTTC. The J gene is TRBJ2-7, the V gene TRBV27, with D possibly matching TRBD2 (5 bases). V lost 6 bases and J 6 bases, leaving 15 bases between the germline ends. Germline CDR1 is MNHEY and CDR2 is SMNVEV (reference sequence). The CDR3 extends over 13 amino acids.

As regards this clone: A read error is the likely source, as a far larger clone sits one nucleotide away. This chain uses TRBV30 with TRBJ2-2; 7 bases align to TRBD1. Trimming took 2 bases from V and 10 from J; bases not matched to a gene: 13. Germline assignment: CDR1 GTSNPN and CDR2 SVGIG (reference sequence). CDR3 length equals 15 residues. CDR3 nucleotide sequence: TGTGCCTGGAGTATGACGACAGGGCGTCCCGTGGAGCTGTTTTTT. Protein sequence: CAWSMTTGRPVELFF.

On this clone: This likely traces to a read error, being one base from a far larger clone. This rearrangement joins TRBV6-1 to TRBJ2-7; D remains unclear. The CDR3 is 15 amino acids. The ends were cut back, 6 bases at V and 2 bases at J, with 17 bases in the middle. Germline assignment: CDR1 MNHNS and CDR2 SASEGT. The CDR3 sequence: CASRMDTWSPYEQYF. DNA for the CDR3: TGTGCCAGCAGGATGGATACCTGGTCCCCCTACGAGCAGTACTTC.

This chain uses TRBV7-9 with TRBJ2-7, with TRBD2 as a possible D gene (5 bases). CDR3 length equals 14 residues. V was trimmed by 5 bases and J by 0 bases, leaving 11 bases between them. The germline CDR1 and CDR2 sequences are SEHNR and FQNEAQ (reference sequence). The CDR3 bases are TGTGCCAGCAGCCAGACCACTAGCTCCTACGAGCAGTACTTC. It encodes CASSQTTSSYEQYF. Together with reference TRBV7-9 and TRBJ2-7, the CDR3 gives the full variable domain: DTGVSQNPRHKITKRGQNVTFRCDPISEHNRLYWYRQTLGQGPEFLTYFQNEAQLEKSRLLSDRFSAERPKGSFSTLEIQRTEQGDSAMYLCASSQTTSSYEQYFGPGTRLTVT.

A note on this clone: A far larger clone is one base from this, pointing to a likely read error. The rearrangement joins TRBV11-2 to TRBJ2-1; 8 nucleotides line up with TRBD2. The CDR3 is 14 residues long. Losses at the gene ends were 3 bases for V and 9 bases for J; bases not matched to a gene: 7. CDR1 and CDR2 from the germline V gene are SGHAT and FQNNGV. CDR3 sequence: CASSFSGTIGEQFF. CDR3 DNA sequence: TGTGCCAGCAGCTTTAGCGGGACCATCGGTGAGCAGTTCTTC.

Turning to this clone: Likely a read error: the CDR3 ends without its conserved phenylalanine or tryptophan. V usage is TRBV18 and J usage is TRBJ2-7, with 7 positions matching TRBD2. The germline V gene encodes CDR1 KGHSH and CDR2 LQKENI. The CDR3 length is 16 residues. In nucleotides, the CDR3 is TGTGCCGGCTCACGAACGCATAGCGGGTCCGACTACGAGCAGTACTCC. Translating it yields CAGSRTHSGSDYEQYS.

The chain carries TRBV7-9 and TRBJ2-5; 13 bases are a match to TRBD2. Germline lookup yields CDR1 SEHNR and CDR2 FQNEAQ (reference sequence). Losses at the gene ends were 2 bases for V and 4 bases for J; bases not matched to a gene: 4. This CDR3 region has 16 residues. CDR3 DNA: TGTGCCAGCAGCTTAAGAGGACTAGCGGGAGTAGAGACCCAGTACTTC. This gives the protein CASSLRGLAGVETQYF. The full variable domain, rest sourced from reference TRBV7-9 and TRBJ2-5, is DTGVSQNPRHKITKRGQNVTFRCDPISEHNRLYWYRQTLGQGPEFLTYFQNEAQLEKSRLLSDRFSAERPKGSFSTLEIQRTEQGDSAMYLCASSLRGLAGVETQYFGPGTRLLVL.

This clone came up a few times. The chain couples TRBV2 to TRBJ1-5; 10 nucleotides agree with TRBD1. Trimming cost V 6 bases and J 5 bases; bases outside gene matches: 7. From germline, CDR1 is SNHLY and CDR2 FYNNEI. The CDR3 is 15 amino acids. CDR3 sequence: CASSLSGQGDQPQHF. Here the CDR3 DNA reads TGTGCCAGCAGCTTAAGCGGACAGGGGGATCAGCCCCAGCATTTT.

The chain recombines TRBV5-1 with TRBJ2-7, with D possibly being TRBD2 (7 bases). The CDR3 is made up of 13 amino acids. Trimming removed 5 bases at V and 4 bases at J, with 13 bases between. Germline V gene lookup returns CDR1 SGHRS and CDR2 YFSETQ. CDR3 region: CASRAGEGYEQYF. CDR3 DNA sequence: TGCGCCAGCAGGGCAGGGGAGGGATACGAGCAGTACTTC.

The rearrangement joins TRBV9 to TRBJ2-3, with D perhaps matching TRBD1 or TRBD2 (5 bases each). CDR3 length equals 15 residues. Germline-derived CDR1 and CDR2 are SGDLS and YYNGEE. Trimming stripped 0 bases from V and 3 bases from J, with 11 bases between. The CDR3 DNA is TGTGCCAGCAGCGTAGGAGGGGCGAAGACAGATACGCAGTATTTT. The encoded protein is CASSVGGAKTDTQYF.

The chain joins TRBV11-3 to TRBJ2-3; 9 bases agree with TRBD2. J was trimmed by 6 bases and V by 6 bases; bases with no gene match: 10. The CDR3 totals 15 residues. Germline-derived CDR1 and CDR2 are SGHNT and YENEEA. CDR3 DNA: TGTGCCAGCAGTTCCGGGACTAGCCGTGGGGATACGCAGTATTTT. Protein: CASSSGTSRGDTQYF.

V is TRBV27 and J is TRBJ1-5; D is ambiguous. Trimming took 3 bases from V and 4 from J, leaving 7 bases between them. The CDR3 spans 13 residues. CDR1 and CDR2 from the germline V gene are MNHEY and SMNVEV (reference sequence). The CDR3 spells CASSFGPNQPQHF. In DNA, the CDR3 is TGTGCCAGCAGTTTCGGGCCGAATCAGCCCCAGCATTTT.

The CDR3 sequence: CASSQVWGQEVNEQFF. CDR3 DNA: TGCGCCAGCAGCCAAGTCTGGGGCCAAGAAGTCAATGAGCAGTTCTTC. The chain is built from TRBV4-3 and TRBJ2-1; weak D call: TRBD1 (5 bases). The germline gives CDR1 LGHNA, CDR2 YSLEER. The CDR3 spans 16 residues. V shed 1 base and J shed 6 bases, with 16 bases lying between them.

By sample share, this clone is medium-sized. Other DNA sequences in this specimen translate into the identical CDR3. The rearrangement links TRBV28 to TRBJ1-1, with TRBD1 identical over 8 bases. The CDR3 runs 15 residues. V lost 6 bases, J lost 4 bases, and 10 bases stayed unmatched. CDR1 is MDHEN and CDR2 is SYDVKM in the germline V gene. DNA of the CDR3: TGTGCCAGCAGCCCCGGGACAGGACACTCCACTGAAGCTTTCTTT. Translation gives CASSPGTGHSTEAFF.

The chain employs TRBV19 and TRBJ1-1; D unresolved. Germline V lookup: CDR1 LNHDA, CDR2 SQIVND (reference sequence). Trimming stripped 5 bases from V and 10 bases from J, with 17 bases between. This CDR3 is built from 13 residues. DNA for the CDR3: TGTGCCAGTAGTCATCAAGAGGGATTGATAGCTTTCTTT. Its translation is CASSHQEGLIAFF.

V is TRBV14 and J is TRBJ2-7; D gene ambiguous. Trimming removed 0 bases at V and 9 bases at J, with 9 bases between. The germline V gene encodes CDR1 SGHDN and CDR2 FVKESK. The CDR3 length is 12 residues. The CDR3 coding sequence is TGTGCCAGCAGCCAAGATGCGGCCGGGCAGTACTTC. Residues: CASSQDAAGQYF. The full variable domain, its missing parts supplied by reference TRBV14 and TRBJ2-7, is EAGVTQFPSHSVIEKGQTVTLRCDPISGHDNLYWYRRVMGKEIKFLLHFVKESKQDESGMPNNRFLAERTGGTYSTLKVQPAELEDSGVYFCASSQDAAGQYFGPGTRLTVT.

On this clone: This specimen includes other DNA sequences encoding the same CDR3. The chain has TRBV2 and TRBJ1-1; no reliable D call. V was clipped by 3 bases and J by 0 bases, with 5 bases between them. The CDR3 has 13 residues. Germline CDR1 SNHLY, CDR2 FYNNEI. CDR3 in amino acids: CASSEEVNTEAFF. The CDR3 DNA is TGTGCCAGCAGTGAGGAGGTGAACACTGAAGCTTTCTTT. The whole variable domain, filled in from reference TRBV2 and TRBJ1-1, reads EPEVTQTPSHQVTQMGQEVILRCVPISNHLYFYWYRQILGQKVEFLVSFYNNEISEKSEIFDDQFSVERPDGSNFTLKIRSTKLEDSAMYFCASSEEVNTEAFFGQGTRLTVV.

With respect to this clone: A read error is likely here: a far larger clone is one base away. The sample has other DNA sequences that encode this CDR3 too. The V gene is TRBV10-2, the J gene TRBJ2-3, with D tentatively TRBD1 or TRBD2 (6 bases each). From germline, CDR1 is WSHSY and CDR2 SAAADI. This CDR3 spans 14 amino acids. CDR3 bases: TGCGCTAGCAGTGACGGGGGCACCACAGATACGCAGTATTTT. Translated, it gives CASSDGGTTDTQYF.

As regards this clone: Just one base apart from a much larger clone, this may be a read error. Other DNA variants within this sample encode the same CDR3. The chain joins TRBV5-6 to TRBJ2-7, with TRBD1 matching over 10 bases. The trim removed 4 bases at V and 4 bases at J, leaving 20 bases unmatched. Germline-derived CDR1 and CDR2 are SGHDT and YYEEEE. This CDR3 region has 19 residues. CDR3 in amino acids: CASSLWTGGNPGWVYEQYF. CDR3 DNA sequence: TGTGCCAGCAGCCTGTGGACAGGGGGAAATCCCGGTTGGGTGTACGAGCAGTACTTC.